The following is a T cell receptor beta chain sequence with its context. This entry is derived from a study of blood T cell repertoires in COVID-19. This CDR3 has 12 residues. CDR1 is SQVTM and CDR2 is ANQGSEA in the germline V gene. J was trimmed by 4 bases and V by 8 bases; bases with no gene match: 7. In the source study's methods: Quantification of nucleated cells was approximated via reference gene primer amplification. This table comes from immunoSEQ multiplex PCR, and its TCRdb copy is limited to in-frame clones, with some not included. The V and J calls and clone size were taken over from that table, and D and trimming were inferred from the DNA. The table has some 250,000 clones, 86% seen once.

V and J are TRBV29-1 and TRBJ1-2, with 7 bases fitting TRBD1. The clonotype comes from a woman between 35 and 50 years old with acute COVID-19. The sample taken for sequencing was PBMCs or T cells enriched from blood (not recorded which). This CDR3 reads CSIRQGAYGYTF. CDR3 in DNA: TGCAGCATACGACAGGGAGCCTATGGCTACACCTTC.